A single TCR beta chain is shown here with its context. The data belong to a study of blood T cell repertoires in COVID-19. In the study overall: Specimens from acute and convalescent COVID-19 originated in the United States, Italy and Spain. The analysed material was cDNA or gDNA that came from T cells, B-cell-depleted T cells, or PBMCs.

In the study's own analysis: Cell counts per sample came from amplifying reference gene primers. Measured with immunoSEQ multiplex PCR; TCRdb has only the in-frame clones, and not every one. V and J calls and clone size are given by that table; D and trimming were obtained from the DNA. Here the sample spans roughly 150,000 clones, about 82% being singletons. J lost 6 bases, V lost 3 bases, and 7 bases had no gene match. Germline V gives CDR1 SEHNR, CDR2 FQNEAQ (reference sequence). This CDR3 has 14 amino acids. This receptor was obtained from a man between 50 and 59 years old with acute or convalescent COVID-19. This chain joins TRBV7-9 and TRBJ1-2, with TRBD1 identical over 7 bases. What was sequenced was peripheral blood. The CDR3 region has the DNA TGTGCCAGCAGCTTGGGGGCGACAGGGAATGGCTACACCTTC. The encoded protein is CASSLGATGNGYTF.